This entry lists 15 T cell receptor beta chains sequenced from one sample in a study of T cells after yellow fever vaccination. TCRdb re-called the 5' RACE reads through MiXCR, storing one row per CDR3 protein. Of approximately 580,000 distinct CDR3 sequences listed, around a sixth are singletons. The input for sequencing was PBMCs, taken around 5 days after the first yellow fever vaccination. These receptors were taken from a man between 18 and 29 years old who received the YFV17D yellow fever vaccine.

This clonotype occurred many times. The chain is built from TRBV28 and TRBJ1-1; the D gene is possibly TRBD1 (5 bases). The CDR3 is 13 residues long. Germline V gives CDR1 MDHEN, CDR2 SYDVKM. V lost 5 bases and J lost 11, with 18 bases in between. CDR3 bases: TGTGCCAGCAGTGACACCGGGACCTTACAGGCTTTCTTT. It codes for CASSDTGTLQAFF. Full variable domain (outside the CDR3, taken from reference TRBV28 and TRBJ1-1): DVKVTQSSRYLVKRTGEKVFLECVQDMDHENMFWYRQDPGLGLRLIYFSYDVKMKEKGDIPEGYSVSREKKERFSLILESASTNQTSMYLCASSDTGTLQAFFGQGTRLTVV.

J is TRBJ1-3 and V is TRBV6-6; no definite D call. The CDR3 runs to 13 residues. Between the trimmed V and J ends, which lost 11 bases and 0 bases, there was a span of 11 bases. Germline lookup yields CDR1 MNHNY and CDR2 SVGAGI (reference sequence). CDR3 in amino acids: CAVRPLSGNTIYF. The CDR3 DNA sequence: TGTGCCGTCCGGCCCCTCTCTGGAAACACCATATATTTT.

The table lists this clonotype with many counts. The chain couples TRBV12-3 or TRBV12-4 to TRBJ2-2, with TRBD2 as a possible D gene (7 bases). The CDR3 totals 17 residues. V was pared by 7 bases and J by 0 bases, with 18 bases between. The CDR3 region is CASKVGGGIANTGELFF. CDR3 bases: TGTGCCAGCAAAGTAGGGGGGGGTATCGCGAACACCGGGGAGCTGTTTTTT.

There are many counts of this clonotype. In nucleotides, the CDR3 is TGTGCCACCAGTGCCAATGGACAGGGACAAGAGACCCAGTACTTC. Its protein product is CATSANGQGQETQYF. This chain joins TRBV24-1 and TRBJ2-5; 8 bases line up with TRBD1. The germline CDR1 and CDR2 sequences are KGHDR and SFDVKD. The V gene end was trimmed by 5 bases and the J gene end by 2 bases; junction bases not matched to a gene: 6. The CDR3 covers 15 residues.

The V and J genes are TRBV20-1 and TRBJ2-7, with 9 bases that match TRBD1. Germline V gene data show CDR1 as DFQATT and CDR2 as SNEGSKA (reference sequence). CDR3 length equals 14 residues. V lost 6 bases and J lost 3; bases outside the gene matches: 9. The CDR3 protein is CSADRTGEHYEQYV. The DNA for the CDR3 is TGCAGTGCAGATAGGACAGGGGAGCACTACGAGCAGTACGTC.

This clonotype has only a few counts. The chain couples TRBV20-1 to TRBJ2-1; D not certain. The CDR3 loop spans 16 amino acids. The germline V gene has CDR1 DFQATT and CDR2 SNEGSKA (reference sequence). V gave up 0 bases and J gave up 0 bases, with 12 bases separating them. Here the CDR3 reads CSARDQLGNSYNEQFF. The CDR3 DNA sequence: TGCAGTGCTAGAGATCAATTGGGGAACTCCTACAATGAGCAGTTCTTC.

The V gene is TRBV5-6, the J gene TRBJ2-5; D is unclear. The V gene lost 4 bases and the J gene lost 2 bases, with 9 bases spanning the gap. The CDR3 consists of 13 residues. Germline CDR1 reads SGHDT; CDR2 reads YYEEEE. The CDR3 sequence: CASSVRRQETQYF. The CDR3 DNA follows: TGTGCCAGCAGCGTCCGGCGGCAAGAGACCCAGTACTTC.

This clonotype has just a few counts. The CDR3 region has the DNA TGCAGCGTTGAAGGCCAACCGGGACAGGGCACAGATACGCAGTATTTT. Protein sequence: CSVEGQPGQGTDTQYF. The rearrangement joins TRBV29-1 to TRBJ2-3, with 8 bases fitting TRBD1. The germline gives CDR1 SQVTM, CDR2 ANQGSEA. The V gene end was trimmed by 1 base and the J gene end by 1 base; junction bases not matched to a gene: 7. The CDR3 is 16 residues long.

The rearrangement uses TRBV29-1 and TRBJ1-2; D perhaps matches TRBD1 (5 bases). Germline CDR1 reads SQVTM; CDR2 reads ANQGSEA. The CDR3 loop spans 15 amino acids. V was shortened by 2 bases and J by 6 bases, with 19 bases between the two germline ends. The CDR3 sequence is CSVEPLARGWNGYTF. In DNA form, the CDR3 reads TGCAGCGTTGAACCTCTAGCTAGGGGATGGAATGGCTACACCTTC.

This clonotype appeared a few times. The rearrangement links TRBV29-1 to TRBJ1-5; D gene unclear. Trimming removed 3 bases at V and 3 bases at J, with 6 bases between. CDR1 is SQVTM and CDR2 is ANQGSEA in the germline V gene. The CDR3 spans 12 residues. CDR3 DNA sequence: TGCAGCGTTGAGGCAGACAATCAGCCCCAGCATTTT. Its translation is CSVEADNQPQHF.

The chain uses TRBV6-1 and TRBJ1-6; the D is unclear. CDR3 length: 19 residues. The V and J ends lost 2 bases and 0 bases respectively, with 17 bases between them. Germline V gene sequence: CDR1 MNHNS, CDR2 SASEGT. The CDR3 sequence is CASSELPPRRSSYNSPLHF. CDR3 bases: TGTGCCAGCAGTGAACTGCCCCCCCGGAGGAGCTCCTATAATTCACCCCTCCACTTT.

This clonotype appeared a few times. CDR3 amino acids: CASTWDTGYTEAFF. The CDR3 DNA reads TGTGCCAGCACCTGGGATACGGGATATACTGAAGCTTTCTTT. The chain carries TRBV12-3 or TRBV12-4 and TRBJ1-1; the D is unclear. V dropped 7 bases and J dropped 5 bases, with 17 bases sitting between them. This CDR3 is 14 amino acids long.

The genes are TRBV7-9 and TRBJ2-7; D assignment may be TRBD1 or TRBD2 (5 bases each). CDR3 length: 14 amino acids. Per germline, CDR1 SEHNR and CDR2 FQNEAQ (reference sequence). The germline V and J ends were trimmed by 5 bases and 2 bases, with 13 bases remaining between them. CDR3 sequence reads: CASSLGTETYEQYV. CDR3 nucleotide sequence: TGTGCCAGCAGCCTCGGGACGGAGACCTACGAGCAGTACGTC.

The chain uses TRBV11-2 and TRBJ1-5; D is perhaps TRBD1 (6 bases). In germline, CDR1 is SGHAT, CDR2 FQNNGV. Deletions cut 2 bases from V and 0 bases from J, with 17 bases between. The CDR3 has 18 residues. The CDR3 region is CASSLLGDTAYSNQPQHF. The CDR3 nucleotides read TGTGCCAGCAGCTTATTGGGGGACACAGCTTATAGCAATCAGCCCCAGCATTTT. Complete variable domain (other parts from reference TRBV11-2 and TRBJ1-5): EAGVAQSPRYKIIEKRQSVAFWCNPISGHATLYWYQQILGQGPKLLIQFQNNGVVDDSQLPKDRFSAERLKGVDSTLKIQPAKLEDSAVYLCASSLLGDTAYSNQPQHFGDGTRLSIL.

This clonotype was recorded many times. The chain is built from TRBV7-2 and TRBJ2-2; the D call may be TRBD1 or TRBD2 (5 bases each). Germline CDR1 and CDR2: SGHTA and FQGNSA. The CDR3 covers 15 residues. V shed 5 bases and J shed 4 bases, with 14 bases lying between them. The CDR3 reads CASSLSGRGTGELFF. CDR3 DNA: TGTGCCAGCAGCCTCTCAGGGAGAGGCACCGGGGAGCTGTTTTTT.